This passage covers 5 T cell receptor beta chains from one sample sequenced in a study of blood T cell repertoires in COVID-19 (dated by TCRdb to the early 2020s). Libraries were constructed by the immunoSEQ multiplex PCR assay. TCRdb holds this immuneACCESS table with in-frame rearrangements only. Some clones are missing; in checked studies, unresolved V genes explain under half, and the rest has no known cause. Counted in this sample were 15,000 to 25,000 clones; 70% to 80% of them appeared once. Just over 55% of the sample rests with the top ten. Sequenced material: peripheral blood. These receptors originate from an elderly man with acute or convalescent COVID-19.

J is TRBJ1-1 and V is TRBV30; D remains ambiguous. Trimming took 3 bases from V and 5 from J, leaving 7 bases between them. Germline loops: CDR1 GTSNPN, CDR2 SVGIG (reference sequence). This CDR3 comprises 11 residues. The CDR3 spells CAWSLITEAFF. As DNA, the CDR3 is TGTGCCTGGAGCCTTATAACTGAAGCTTTCTTT.

The J gene is TRBJ2-7, the V gene TRBV6-5; 7 bases fit TRBD2. Per germline, CDR1 MNHEY and CDR2 SVGAGI. CDR3 size: 12 residues. The V and J ends lost 10 bases and 6 bases, in that order; junction bases with no gene match: 9. The DNA of the CDR3 is TGTGCCACAATTGTGGCGGGAGCCGAGCAGTACGTC. It is translated as CATIVAGAEQYV.

The gene calls are TRBV7-9 and TRBJ1-2; D gene unclear. This CDR3 region has 12 residues. V lost 5 bases and J lost 1, with 5 bases in between. Germline V gives CDR1 SEHNR, CDR2 FQNEAQ (reference sequence). DNA of the CDR3: TGTGCCAGCAGCCTAAGTAACTATGGCTACACCTTC. As protein: CASSLSNYGYTF.

The CDR3 loop reads CASRRQGATGELFF. The CDR3 DNA follows: TGTGCCAGCAGACGACAGGGGGCCACCGGGGAGCTGTTTTTT. The chain uses TRBV28 and TRBJ2-2, with TRBD1 matching over 10 bases. The V segment lost 6 bases and the J segment 4 bases; nucleotides outside the gene matches: 2. The CDR3 has 14 amino acids. From germline, CDR1 is MDHEN and CDR2 SYDVKM. The complete variable domain, with remaining parts taken from reference TRBV28 and TRBJ2-2, reads DVKVTQSSRYLVKRTGEKVFLECVQDMDHENMFWYRQDPGLGLRLIYFSYDVKMKEKGDIPEGYSVSREKKERFSLILESASTNQTSMYLCASRRQGATGELFFGEGSRLTVL.

The J gene is TRBJ2-5, the V gene TRBV11-3, with TRBD1 matching over 8 bases. CDR1 is SGHNT, CDR2 YENEEA, per germline. This CDR3 region has 13 residues. V was clipped by 6 bases and J by 2 bases; unmatched bases: 2. CDR3 in amino acids: CASSTGGQETQYF. CDR3 in DNA: TGTGCCAGCAGTACAGGGGGGCAAGAGACCCAGTACTTC.